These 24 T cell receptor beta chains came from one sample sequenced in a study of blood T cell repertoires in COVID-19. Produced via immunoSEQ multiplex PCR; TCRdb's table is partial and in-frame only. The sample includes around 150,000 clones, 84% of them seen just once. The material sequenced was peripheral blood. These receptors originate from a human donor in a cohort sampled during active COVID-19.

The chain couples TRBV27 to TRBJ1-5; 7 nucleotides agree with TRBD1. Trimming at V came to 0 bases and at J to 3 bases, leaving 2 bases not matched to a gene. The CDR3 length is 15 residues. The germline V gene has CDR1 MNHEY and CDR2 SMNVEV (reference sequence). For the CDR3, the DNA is TGTGCCAGCAGTTTATCGGGGACAGCCAATCAGCCCCAGCATTTT. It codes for CASSLSGTANQPQHF.

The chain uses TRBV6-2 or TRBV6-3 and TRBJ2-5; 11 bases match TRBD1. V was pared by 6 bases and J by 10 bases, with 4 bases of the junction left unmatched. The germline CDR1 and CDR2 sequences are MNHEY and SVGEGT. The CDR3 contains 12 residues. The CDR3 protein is CASSTDRGLQYF. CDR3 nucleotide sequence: TGTGCCAGCAGCACGGACAGGGGGCTCCAGTACTTC.

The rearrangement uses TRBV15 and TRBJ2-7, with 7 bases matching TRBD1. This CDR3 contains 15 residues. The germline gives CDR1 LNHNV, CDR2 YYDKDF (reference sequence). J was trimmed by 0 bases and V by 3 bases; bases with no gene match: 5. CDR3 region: CATSSPDRASYEQYF. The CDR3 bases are TGTGCCACCAGCAGCCCAGACAGGGCCTCCTACGAGCAGTACTTC.

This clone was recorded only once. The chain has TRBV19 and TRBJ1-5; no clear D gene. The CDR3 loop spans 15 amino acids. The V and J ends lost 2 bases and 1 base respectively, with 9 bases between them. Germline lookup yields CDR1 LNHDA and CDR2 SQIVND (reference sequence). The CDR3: CASSIYGTSNQPQHF. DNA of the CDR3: TGTGCCAGTAGTATATACGGTACGAGCAATCAGCCCCAGCATTTT.

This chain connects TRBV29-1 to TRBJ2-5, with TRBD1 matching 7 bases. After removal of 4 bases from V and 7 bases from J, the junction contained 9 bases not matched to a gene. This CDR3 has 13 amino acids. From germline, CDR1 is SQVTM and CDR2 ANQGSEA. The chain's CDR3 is CSVGTGGSTTQYF. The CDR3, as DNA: TGCAGCGTTGGGACAGGTGGATCGACGACCCAGTACTTC. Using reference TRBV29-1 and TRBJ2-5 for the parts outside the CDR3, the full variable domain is SAVISQKPSRDICQRGTSLTIQCQVDSQVTMMFWYRQQPGQSLTLIATANQGSEATYESGFVIDKFPISRPNLTFSTLTVSNMSPEDSSIYLCSVGTGGSTTQYFGPGTRLLVL.

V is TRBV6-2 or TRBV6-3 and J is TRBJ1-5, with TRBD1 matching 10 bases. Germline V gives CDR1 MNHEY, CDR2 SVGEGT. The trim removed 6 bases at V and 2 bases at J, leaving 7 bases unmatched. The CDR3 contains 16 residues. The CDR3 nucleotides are TGTGCCAGCAGCCCTCCCGGGACAGGGGGCAATCAGCCCCAGCATTTT. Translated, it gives CASSPPGTGGNQPQHF.

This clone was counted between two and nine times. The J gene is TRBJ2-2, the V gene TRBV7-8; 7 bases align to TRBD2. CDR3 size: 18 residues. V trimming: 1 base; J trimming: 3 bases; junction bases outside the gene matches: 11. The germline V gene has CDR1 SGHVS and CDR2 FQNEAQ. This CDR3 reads CASSLVPFGGGYTGELFF. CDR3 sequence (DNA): TGTGCCAGCAGCTTAGTGCCCTTTGGCGGGGGATACACCGGGGAGCTGTTTTTT.

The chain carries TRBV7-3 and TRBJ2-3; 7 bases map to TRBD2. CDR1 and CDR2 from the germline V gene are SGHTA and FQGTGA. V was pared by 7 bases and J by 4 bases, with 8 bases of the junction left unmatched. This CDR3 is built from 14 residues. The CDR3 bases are TGTGCCAGCAATGACGGGGGGAGCTCAGATACGCAGTATTTT. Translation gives CASNDGGSSDTQYF.

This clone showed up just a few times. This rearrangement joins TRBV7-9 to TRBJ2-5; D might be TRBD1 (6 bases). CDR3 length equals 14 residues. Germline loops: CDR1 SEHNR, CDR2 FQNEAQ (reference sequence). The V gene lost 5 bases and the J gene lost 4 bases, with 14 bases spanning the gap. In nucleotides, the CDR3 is TGTGCCAGCAGCACCCTGACAGGTTCAGAGACCCAGTACTTC. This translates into CASSTLTGSETQYF.

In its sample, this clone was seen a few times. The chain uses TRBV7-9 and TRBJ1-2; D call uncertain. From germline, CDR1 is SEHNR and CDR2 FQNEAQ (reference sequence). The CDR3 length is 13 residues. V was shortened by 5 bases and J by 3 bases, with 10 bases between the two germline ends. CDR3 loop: CASSVWGDYGYTF. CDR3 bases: TGTGCCAGCAGCGTGTGGGGAGACTATGGCTACACCTTC. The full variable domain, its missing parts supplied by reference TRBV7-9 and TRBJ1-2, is DTGVSQNPRHKITKRGQNVTFRCDPISEHNRLYWYRQTLGQGPEFLTYFQNEAQLEKSRLLSDRFSAERPKGSFSTLEIQRTEQGDSAMYLCASSVWGDYGYTFGSGTRLTVV.

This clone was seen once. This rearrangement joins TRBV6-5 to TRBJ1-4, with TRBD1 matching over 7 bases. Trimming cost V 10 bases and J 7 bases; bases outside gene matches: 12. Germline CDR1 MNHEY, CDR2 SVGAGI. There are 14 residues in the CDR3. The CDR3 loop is CATTRGSGGEKLFF. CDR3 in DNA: TGTGCCACCACCCGGGGCTCAGGGGGTGAAAAACTGTTTTTT.

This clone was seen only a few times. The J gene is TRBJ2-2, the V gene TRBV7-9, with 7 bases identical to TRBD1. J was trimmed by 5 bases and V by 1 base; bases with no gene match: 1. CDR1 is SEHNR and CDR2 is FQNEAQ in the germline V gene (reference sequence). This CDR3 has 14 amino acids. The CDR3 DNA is TGTGCCAGCAGCTTAGGACAGGGAACCGGGGAGCTGTTTTTT. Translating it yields CASSLGQGTGELFF. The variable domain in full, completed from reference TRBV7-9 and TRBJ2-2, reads DTGVSQNPRHKITKRGQNVTFRCDPISEHNRLYWYRQTLGQGPEFLTYFQNEAQLEKSRLLSDRFSAERPKGSFSTLEIQRTEQGDSAMYLCASSLGQGTGELFFGEGSRLTVL.

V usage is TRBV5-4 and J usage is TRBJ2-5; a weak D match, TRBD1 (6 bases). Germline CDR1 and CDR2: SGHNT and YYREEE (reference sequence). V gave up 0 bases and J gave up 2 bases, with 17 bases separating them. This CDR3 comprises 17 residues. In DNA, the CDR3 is TGTGCCAGCAGCTTGGAACCCGGGACAAAAAGTCAAGAGACCCAGTACTTC. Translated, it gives CASSLEPGTKSQETQYF.

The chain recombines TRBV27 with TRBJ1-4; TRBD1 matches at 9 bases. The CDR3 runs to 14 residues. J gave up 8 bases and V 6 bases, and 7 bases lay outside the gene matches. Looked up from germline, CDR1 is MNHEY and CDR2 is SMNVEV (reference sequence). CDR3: CASRGTGRLEKLFF. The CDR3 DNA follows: TGTGCCAGCAGAGGGACAGGGCGGTTGGAAAAACTGTTTTTT.

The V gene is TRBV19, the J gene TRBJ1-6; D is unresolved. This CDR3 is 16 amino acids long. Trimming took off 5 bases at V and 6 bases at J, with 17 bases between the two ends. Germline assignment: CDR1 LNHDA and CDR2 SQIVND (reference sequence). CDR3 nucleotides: TGTGCCAGTAGTTCCGCGTTTGGCAGGTTTAATTCACCCCTCCACTTT. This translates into CASSSAFGRFNSPLHF.

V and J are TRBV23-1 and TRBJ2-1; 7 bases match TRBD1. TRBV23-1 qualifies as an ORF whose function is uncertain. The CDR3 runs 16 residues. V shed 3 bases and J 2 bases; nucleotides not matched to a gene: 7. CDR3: CASSQGQFGAYNEQFF. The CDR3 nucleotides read TGCGCCAGCAGTCAGGGACAGTTCGGCGCCTACAATGAGCAGTTCTTC.

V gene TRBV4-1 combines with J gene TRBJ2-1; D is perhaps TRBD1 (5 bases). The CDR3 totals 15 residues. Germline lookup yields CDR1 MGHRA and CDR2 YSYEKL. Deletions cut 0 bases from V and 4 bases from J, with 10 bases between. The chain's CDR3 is CASSQENAGYNEQFF. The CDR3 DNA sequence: TGCGCCAGCAGCCAAGAAAATGCAGGGTACAATGAGCAGTTCTTC.

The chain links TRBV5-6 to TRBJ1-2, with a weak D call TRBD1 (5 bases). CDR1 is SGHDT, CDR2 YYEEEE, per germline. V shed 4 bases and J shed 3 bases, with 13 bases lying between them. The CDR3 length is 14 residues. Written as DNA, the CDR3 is TGTGCCAGCAGCGACCCAGGGACTGACTATGGCTACACCTTC. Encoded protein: CASSDPGTDYGYTF.

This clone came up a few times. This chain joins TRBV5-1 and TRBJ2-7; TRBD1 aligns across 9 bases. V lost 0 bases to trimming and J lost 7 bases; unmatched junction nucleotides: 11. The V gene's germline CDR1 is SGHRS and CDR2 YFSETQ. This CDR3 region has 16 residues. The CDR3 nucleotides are TGCGCCAGCAGCTTGGCAAGGGGACAGGGAATACGGGAGCAGTACTTC. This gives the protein CASSLARGQGIREQYF.

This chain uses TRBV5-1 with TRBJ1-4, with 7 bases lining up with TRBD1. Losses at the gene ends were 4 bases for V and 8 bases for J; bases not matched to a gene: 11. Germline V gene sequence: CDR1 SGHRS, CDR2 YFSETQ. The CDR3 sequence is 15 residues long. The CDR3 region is CASSRTGFLGEKLFF. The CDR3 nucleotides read TGCGCCAGCAGCAGGACAGGTTTTCTCGGGGAAAAACTGTTTTTT.

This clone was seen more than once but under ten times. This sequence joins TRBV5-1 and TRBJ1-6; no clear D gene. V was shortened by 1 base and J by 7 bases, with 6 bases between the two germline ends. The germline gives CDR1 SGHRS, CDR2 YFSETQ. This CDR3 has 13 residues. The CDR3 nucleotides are TGCGCCAGCAGCTTGTGGAGCAATTCACCCCTCCACTTT. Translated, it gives CASSLWSNSPLHF. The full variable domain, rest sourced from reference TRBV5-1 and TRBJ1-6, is KAGVTQTPRYLIKTRGQQVTLSCSPISGHRSVSWYQQTPGQGLQFLFEYFSETQRNKGNFPGRFSGRQFSNSRSEMNVSTLELGDSALYLCASSLWSNSPLHFGNGTRLTVT.

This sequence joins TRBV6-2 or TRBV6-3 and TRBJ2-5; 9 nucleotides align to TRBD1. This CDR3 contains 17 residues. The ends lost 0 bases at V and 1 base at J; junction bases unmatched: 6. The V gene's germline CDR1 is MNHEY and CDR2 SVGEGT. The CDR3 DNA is TGTGCCAGCAGTTACTCGAAGAGGACAGGGGCCCAAGAGACCCAGTACTTC. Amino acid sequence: CASSYSKRTGAQETQYF.

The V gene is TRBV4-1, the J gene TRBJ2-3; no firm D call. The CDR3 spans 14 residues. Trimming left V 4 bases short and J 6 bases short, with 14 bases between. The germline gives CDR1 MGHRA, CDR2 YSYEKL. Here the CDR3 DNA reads TGCGCCAGCAGCCCGACCCCTAGGATGGATACGCAGTATTTT. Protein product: CASSPTPRMDTQYF.

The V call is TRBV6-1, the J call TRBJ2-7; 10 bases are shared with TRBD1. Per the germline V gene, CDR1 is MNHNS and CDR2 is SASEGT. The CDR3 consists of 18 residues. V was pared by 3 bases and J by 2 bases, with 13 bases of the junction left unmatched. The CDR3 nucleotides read TGTGCCAGCAGTGAGTCAGGATGGGGACAGGGGAGGGCCTACGAGCAGTACTTC. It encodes CASSESGWGQGRAYEQYF.